The next 16 T cell receptor beta chains were all read from a single sample in a study of PD-L1 blockade in urothelial cancer (dated by TCRdb to 2016 to 2017). Explained via the paper, the time point label denotes: pretreatment peripheral blood. Receptor libraries were prepared by the immunoSEQ multiplex PCR assay. What TCRdb holds here is the immuneACCESS table cut down to in-frame rearrangements. Part of the clones is not present; checked against another copy, under half of the missing clones reflect an unresolved V gene, and the others are unexplained. For this sample the table gives 45,000 to 55,000 clones, of which about four fifths were detected only once. The leading ten clones occupy more than 9% of the sample. Sequenced material: PBMCs, taken around atezolizumab (anti-PD-L1) treatment. The receptor set was obtained from a man aged 65 to 79 with urothelial cancer.

The genes are TRBV6-5 and TRBJ1-3; D unresolved. The ends were cut back, 2 bases at V and 3 bases at J, with 8 bases in the middle. Per germline, CDR1 MNHEY and CDR2 SVGAGI. The CDR3 runs to 14 residues. CDR3 DNA sequence: TGTGCCAGCAGTTACAGGGCGGGTGGAAACACCATATATTTT. This sequence encodes CASSYRAGGNTIYF.

The DNA for the CDR3 is TGTGCCAGCAGATATTCGGAGACCCCAAACTATGGCTACACCTTC. Translation: CASRYSETPNYGYTF. The chain uses TRBV2 and TRBJ1-2; the D is unclear. The CDR3 totals 15 residues. Trimming shortened V by 6 bases and J by 2 bases, and 16 bases separated the two germline ends. CDR1 and CDR2 (germline): SNHLY, FYNNEI.

The DNA for the CDR3 is TGCGCCAGCAGCCAAGACCGCCGGACAGGGATATACATTCAGTACTTC. Translating gives CASSQDRRTGIYIQYF. The V and J genes are TRBV4-1 and TRBJ2-4; 8 bases line up with TRBD1. Germline CDR1 reads MGHRA; CDR2 reads YSYEKL. This CDR3 is built from 16 residues. The V gene end was trimmed by 0 bases and the J gene end by 8 bases; junction bases not matched to a gene: 9.

The chain carries TRBV4-1 and TRBJ2-7; D may be TRBD2 (6 bases). The CDR3 runs 17 residues. V was clipped by 4 bases and J by 6 bases, with 25 bases between them. Germline V gene data show CDR1 as MGHRA and CDR2 as YSYEKL. The CDR3 loop is CASSPLPDGRRSGEQYF. The CDR3 DNA follows: TGCGCCAGCAGCCCCCTGCCCGACGGGAGAAGGTCGGGCGAGCAGTACTTC.

The rearrangement links TRBV7-2 to TRBJ2-7, with 8 bases aligning to TRBD1. V shed 5 bases, J shed 6 bases, and the junction held 9 bases outside the gene matches. Germline assignment: CDR1 SGHTA and CDR2 FQGNSA. CDR3 length equals 14 residues. CDR3 coding DNA: TGTGCCAGCAGCAGGGACAGGACTCCCCCCGAGCAGTACTTC. Translating it yields CASSRDRTPPEQYF.

The sample holds a few counts of this clone. The V gene is TRBV4-1, the J gene TRBJ2-1, with 8 bases lining up with TRBD2. Trimming cost V 0 bases and J 6 bases; bases outside gene matches: 10. This CDR3 is built from 17 residues. Germline V gives CDR1 MGHRA, CDR2 YSYEKL. The CDR3 bases are TGCGCCAGCAGCCAAGATCCCCGGGACGGGAGGGGCAATGAGCAGTTCTTC. It encodes CASSQDPRDGRGNEQFF.

Comments on this clone: At the DNA level, this CDR3 is encoded by other sequences in the same sample as well. The chain combines TRBV28 with TRBJ1-2; 8 positions match TRBD1. Germline assignment: CDR1 MDHEN and CDR2 SYDVKM. V lost 4 bases and J lost 4; bases outside the gene matches: 2. This CDR3 is built from 13 residues. This chain's CDR3 is CASSSTGAYGYTF. The CDR3 bases are TGTGCCAGCAGTTCGACAGGGGCCTATGGCTACACCTTC.

The gene calls are TRBV5-1 and TRBJ1-1, with 7 bases aligning to TRBD1. J lost 0 bases, V lost 5 bases, and 10 bases had no gene match. The CDR3 has 16 amino acids. Germline V CDR1 and CDR2: SGHRS, YFSETQ. The CDR3 DNA reads as TGCGCCAGCAGGCTCGGGACAGACTTAATGAACACTGAAGCTTTCTTT. This gives the protein CASRLGTDLMNTEAFF.

The chain uses TRBV10-3 and TRBJ2-1; D gene ambiguous. This CDR3 is built from 14 residues. Trimming removed 0 bases at V and 5 bases at J, with 8 bases between. CDR1 is ENHRY, CDR2 SYGVKD, per germline. In nucleotides, the CDR3 is TGTGCCATCAGTGAGTCGGGTCAGGACAATGAGCAGTTCTTC. This codes for CAISESGQDNEQFF.

The rearrangement uses TRBV5-4 and TRBJ2-1; 7 bases align to TRBD1. The CDR3 spans 13 residues. The germline V gene has CDR1 SGHNT and CDR2 YYREEE (reference sequence). With V trimmed by 0 bases and J by 6 bases, 0 bases remained unmatched. CDR3 nucleotide sequence: TGTGCCAGCAGCTTGGGACAGGGCAATGAGCAGTTCTTC. Amino acid sequence: CASSLGQGNEQFF. The variable domain in full, completed from reference TRBV5-4 and TRBJ2-1, reads ETGVTQSPTHLIKTRGQQVTLRCSSQSGHNTVSWYQQALGQGPQFIFQYYREEENGRGNFPPRFSGLQFPNYSSELNVNALELDDSALYLCASSLGQGNEQFFGPGTRLTVL.

The chain links TRBV7-9 to TRBJ2-7; TRBD1 matches 7 bases. The ends lost 4 bases at V and 2 bases at J; junction bases unmatched: 5. The CDR3 length is 14 residues. Per germline, CDR1 SEHNR and CDR2 FQNEAQ (reference sequence). The CDR3 is CASSSGTAAYEQYF. In DNA, the CDR3 is TGTGCCAGCAGCTCCGGGACAGCCGCCTACGAGCAGTACTTC.

This chain links TRBV6-5 with TRBJ1-1, with D unresolved. Germline CDR1 reads MNHEY; CDR2 reads SVGAGI. V lost 5 bases and J 0 bases, leaving 10 bases between the germline ends. This CDR3 comprises 14 residues. CDR3 amino acids: CASSPQRLNTEAFF. In DNA form, the CDR3 reads TGTGCCAGCAGTCCTCAGAGGCTGAACACTGAAGCTTTCTTT.

The V call is TRBV28, the J call TRBJ1-5; TRBD1 might be the D (6 bases). This CDR3 has 14 residues. CDR1 and CDR2 (germline): MDHEN, SYDVKM. The V gene lost 6 bases and the J gene lost 2 bases, with 11 bases spanning the gap. This CDR3 is CASSRGGGNQPQHF. The CDR3, as DNA: TGTGCCAGCAGCCGAGGGGGGGGCAATCAGCCCCAGCATTTT.

The chain uses TRBV10-3 and TRBJ2-7; the D gene is possibly TRBD2 (5 bases). Germline V lookup: CDR1 ENHRY, CDR2 SYGVKD. The CDR3 spans 14 residues. V shed 2 bases and J shed 3 bases, with 11 bases lying between them. CDR3 in DNA: TGTGCCATCAGTGAGAAGGGAGCCGACTACGAGCAGTACTTC. Its translation is CAISEKGADYEQYF.

This rearrangement joins TRBV28 to TRBJ1-2, with D perhaps TRBD1 (6 bases). Germline V gene lookup returns CDR1 MDHEN and CDR2 SYDVKM. V was shortened by 5 bases and J by 7 bases, with 11 bases between the two germline ends. The CDR3 totals 12 residues. CDR3 loop: CASSPGTSGYTF. The CDR3 coding sequence is TGTGCCAGCAGTCCGGGGACAAGTGGCTACACCTTC.

The chain carries TRBV6-5 and TRBJ1-2; no clear D gene. Germline V lookup: CDR1 MNHEY, CDR2 SVGAGI. Trimming stripped 6 bases from V and 5 bases from J, with 7 bases between. This CDR3 contains 11 residues. Here the CDR3 DNA reads TGTGCCAGCAGAGGACTTTATGGCTACACCTTC. Amino acids: CASRGLYGYTF.